This TCR beta chain was identified during a study of identical twins. The germline CDR1 and CDR2 sequences are SGHRS and YFSETQ. Trimming pared 0 bases from V and 3 bases from J, leaving 12 bases between. The CDR3 is 15 amino acids. TCRdb itself ran the 5' RACE reads through MiXCR, one entry per CDR3 protein. Of about 240,000 distinct CDR3 sequences in the sample, 10% to 15% are singletons; the top ten hold 4% to 5%. All donors comprised healthy Caucasians. Separately, the same data were catalogued under a study of yellow fever vaccine responses in identical twins.

This chain connects TRBV5-1 to TRBJ2-5; weak D call: TRBD2 (6 bases). The sequence came from a woman between 18 and 29 years old in good health. The sample taken for sequencing was memory (CD45RO+) T cells sorted from blood. CDR3 amino acids: CASSLEGLGKETQYF. CDR3 in DNA: TGCGCCAGCAGCTTGGAGGGACTCGGAAAAGAGACCCAGTACTTC.